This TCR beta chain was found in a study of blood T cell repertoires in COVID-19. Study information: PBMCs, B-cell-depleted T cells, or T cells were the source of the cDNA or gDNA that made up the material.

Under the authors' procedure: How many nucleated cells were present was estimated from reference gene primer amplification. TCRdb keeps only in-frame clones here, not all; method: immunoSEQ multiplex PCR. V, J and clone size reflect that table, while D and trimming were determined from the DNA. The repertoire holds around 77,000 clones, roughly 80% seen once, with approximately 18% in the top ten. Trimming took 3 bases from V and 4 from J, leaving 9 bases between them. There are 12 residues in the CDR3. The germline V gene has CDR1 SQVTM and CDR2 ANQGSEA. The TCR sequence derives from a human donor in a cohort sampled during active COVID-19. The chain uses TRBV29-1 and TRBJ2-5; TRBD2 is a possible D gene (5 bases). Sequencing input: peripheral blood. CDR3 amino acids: CSVDDGGETQYF. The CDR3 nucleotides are TGCAGCGTTGACGACGGAGGAGAGACCCAGTACTTC.